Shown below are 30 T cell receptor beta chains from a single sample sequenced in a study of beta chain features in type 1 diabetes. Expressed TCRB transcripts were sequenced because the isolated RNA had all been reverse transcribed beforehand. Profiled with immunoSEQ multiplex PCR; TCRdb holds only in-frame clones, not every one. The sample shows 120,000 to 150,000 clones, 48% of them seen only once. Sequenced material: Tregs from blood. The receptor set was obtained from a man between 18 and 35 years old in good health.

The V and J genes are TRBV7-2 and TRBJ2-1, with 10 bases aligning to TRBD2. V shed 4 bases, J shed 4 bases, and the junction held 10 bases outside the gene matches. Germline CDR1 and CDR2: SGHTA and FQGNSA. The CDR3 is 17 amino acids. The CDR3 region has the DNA TGTGCCAGCAGCTCCCTTCTAGCGGGAGTGGGGTACAATGAGCAGTTCTTC. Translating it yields CASSSLLAGVGYNEQFF. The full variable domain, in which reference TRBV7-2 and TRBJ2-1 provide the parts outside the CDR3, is GAGVSQSPSNKVTEKGKDVELRCDPISGHTALYWYRQSLGQGLEFLIYFQGNSAPDKSGLPSDRFSAERTGGSVSTLTIQRTQQEDSAVYLCASSSLLAGVGYNEQFFGPGTRLTVL.

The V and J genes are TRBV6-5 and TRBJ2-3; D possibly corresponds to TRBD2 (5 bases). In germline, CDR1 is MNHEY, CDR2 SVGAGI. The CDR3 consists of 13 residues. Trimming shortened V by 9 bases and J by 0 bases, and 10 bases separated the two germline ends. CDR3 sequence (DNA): TGTGCCAGTCAAGCGGATAGCACAGATACGCAGTATTTT. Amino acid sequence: CASQADSTDTQYF.

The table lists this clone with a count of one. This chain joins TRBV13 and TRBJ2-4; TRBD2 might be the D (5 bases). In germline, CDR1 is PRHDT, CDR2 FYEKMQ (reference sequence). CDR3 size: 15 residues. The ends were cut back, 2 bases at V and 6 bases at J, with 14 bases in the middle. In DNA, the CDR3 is TGTGCCAGCAGCTTAAAGGCGGGCGCCGGAAACATTCAGTACTTC. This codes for CASSLKAGAGNIQYF. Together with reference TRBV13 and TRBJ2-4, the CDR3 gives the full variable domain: AAGVIQSPRHLIKEKRETATLKCYPIPRHDTVYWYQQGPGQDPQFLISFYEKMQSDKGSIPDRFSAQQFSDYHSELNMSSLELGDSALYFCASSLKAGAGNIQYFGAGTRLSVL.

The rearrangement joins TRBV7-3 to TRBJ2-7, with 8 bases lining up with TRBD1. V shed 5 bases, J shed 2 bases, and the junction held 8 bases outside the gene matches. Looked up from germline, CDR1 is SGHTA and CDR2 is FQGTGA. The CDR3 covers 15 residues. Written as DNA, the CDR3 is TGTGCCAGCAGCCCAACCGGGACAGGTACCTACGAGCAGTACTTC. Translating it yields CASSPTGTGTYEQYF. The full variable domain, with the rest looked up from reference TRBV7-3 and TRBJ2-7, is GAGVSQTPSNKVTEKGKYVELRCDPISGHTALYWYRQSLGQGPEFLIYFQGTGAADDSGLPNDRFFAVRPEGSVSTLKIQRTERGDSAVYLCASSPTGTGTYEQYFGPGTRLTVT.

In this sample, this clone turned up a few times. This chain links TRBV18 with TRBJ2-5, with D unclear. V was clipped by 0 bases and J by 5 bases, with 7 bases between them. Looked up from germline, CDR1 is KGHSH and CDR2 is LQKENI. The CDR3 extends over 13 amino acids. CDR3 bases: TGTGCCAGCTCACCACCGTTATTGGAGACCCAGTACTTC. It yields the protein CASSPPLLETQYF. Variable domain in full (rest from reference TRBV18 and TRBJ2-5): NAGVMQNPRHLVRRRGQEARLRCSPMKGHSHVYWYRQLPEEGLKFMVYLQKENIIDESGMPKERFSAEFPKEGPSILRIQQVVRGDSAAYFCASSPPLLETQYFGPGTRLLVL.

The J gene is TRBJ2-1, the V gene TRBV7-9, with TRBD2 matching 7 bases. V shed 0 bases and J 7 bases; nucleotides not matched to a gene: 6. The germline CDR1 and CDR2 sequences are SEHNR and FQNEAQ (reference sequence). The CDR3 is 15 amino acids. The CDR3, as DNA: TGTGCCAGCAGCTTAGCTGGGGGGGGAGGGAATGAGCAGTTCTTC. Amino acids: CASSLAGGGGNEQFF.

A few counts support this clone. Written as DNA, the CDR3 is TGTGCCAGCAGCGTAGCCACAGAAGTCGCAGATACGCAGTATTTT. The encoded protein is CASSVATEVADTQYF. The chain recombines TRBV9 with TRBJ2-3, with D uncertain. The germline V gene encodes CDR1 SGDLS and CDR2 YYNGEE. The CDR3 is 15 residues long. V was cut by 0 bases and J by 4 bases, with 12 bases left in between.

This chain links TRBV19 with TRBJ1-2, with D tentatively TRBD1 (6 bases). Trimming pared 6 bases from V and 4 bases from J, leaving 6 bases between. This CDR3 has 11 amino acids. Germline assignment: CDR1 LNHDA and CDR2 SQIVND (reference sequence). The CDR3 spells CASRGAYGYTF. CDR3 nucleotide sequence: TGTGCCAGTAGGGGGGCCTATGGCTACACCTTC.

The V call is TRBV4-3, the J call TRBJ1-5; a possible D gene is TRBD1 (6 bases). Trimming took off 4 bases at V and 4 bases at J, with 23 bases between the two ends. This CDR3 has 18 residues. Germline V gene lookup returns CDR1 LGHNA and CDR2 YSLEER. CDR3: CASSPTSVGARSNQPQHF. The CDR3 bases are TGCGCCAGCAGCCCCACATCGGTGGGGGCCAGGTCAAATCAGCCCCAGCATTTT.

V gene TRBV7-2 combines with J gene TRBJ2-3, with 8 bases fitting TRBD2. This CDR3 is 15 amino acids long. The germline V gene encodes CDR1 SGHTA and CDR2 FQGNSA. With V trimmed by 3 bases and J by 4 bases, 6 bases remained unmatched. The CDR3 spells CASSFRGRSADTQYF. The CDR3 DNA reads TGTGCCAGCAGCTTTCGCGGGAGGTCGGCAGATACGCAGTATTTT. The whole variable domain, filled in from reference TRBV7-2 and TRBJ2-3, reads GAGVSQSPSNKVTEKGKDVELRCDPISGHTALYWYRQSLGQGLEFLIYFQGNSAPDKSGLPSDRFSAERTGGSVSTLTIQRTQQEDSAVYLCASSFRGRSADTQYFGPGTRLTVL.

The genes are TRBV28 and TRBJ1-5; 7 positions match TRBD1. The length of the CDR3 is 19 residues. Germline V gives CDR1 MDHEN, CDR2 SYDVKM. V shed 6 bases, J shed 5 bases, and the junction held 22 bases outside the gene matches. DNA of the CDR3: TGTGCCAGCAGCGCGACAGGGTTAAGGGTTAAGGGTGGTGATCAGCCCCAGCATTTT. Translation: CASSATGLRVKGGDQPQHF. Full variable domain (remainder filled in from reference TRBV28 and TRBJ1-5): DVKVTQSSRYLVKRTGEKVFLECVQDMDHENMFWYRQDPGLGLRLIYFSYDVKMKEKGDIPEGYSVSREKKERFSLILESASTNQTSMYLCASSATGLRVKGGDQPQHFGDGTRLSIL.

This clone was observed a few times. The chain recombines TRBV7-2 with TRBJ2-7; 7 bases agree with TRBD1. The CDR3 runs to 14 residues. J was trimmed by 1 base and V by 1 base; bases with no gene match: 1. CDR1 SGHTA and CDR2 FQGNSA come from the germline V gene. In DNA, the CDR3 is TGTGCCAGCAGCTTAGGGGACAGATCCTACGAGCAGTACTTC. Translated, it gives CASSLGDRSYEQYF.

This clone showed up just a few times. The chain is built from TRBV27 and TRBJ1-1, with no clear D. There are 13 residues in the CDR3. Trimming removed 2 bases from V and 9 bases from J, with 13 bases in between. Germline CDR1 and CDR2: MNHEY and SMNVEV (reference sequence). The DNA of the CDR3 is TGTGCCAGCAGTTTAGGATCTCCGGGGAAAGCTTTCTTT. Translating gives CASSLGSPGKAFF.

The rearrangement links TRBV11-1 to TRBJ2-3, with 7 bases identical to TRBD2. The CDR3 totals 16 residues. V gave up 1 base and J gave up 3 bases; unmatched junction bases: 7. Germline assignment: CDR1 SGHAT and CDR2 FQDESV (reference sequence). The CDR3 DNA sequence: TGTGCCAGCAGCTTAGATTCGGGAGGATGGACAGATACGCAGTATTTT. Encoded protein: CASSLDSGGWTDTQYF. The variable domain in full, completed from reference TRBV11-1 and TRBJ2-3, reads EAEVAQSPRYKITEKSQAVAFWCDPISGHATLYWYRQILGQGPELLVQFQDESVVDDSQLPKDRFSAERLKGVDSTLKIQPAELGDSAMYLCASSLDSGGWTDTQYFGPGTRLTVL.

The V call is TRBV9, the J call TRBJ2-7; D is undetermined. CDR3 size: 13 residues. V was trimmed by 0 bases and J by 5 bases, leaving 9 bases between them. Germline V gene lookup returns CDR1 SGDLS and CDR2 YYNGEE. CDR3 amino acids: CASSVGLANEQYF. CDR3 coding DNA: TGTGCCAGCAGCGTAGGACTGGCGAACGAGCAGTACTTC.

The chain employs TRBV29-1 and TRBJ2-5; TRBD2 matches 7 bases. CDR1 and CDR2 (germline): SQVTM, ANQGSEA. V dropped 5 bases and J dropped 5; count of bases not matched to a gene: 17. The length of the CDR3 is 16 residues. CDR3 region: CSVSTSSGPRGETQYF. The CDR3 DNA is TGCAGCGTTTCCACTTCTAGCGGCCCGAGGGGCGAGACCCAGTACTTC.

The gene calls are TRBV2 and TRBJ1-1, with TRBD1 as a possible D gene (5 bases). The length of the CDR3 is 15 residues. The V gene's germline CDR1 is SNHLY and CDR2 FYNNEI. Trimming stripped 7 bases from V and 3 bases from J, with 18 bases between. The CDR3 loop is CASKRGRGGYTEAFF. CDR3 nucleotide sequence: TGTGCCAGCAAGAGGGGAAGGGGAGGGTACACTGAAGCTTTCTTT.

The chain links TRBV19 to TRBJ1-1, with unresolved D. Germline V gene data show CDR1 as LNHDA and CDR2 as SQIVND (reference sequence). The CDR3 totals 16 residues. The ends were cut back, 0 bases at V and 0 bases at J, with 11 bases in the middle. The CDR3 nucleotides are TGTGCCAGTAGTATAGAAGAGTGTGTGATGAACACTGAAGCTTTCTTT. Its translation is CASSIEECVMNTEAFF.

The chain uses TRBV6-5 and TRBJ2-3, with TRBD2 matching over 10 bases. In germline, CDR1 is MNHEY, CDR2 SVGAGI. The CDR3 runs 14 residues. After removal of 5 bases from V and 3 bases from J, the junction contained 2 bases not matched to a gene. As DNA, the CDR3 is TGTGCCAGCAGTCGACTAGCGGGTACAGATACGCAGTATTTT. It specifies CASSRLAGTDTQYF.

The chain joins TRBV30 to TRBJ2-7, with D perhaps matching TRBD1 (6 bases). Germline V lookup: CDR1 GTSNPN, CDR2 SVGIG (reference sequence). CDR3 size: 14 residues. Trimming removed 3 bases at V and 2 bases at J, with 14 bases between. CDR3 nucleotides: TGTGCCTGGAGGAGGGGCAGGGGACCCTACGAGCAGTACTTC. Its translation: CAWRRGRGPYEQYF.

The CDR3 region has the DNA TGTGCCAGCTCTCCGGACAGGCGTCGATACGAGCAGTACTTC. This gives the protein CASSPDRRRYEQYF. This chain joins TRBV18 and TRBJ2-7; 7 bases match TRBD1. Trimming at V came to 6 bases and at J to 4 bases, leaving 9 bases not matched to a gene. In germline, CDR1 is KGHSH, CDR2 LQKENI. The CDR3 is 14 amino acids.

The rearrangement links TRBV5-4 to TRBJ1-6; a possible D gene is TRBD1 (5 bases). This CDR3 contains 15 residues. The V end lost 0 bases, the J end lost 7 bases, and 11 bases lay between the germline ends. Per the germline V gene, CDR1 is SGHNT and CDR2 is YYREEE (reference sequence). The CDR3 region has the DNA TGTGCCAGCAGCTTGGCCGGGGGTGGAAATTCACCCCTCCACTTT. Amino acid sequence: CASSLAGGGNSPLHF. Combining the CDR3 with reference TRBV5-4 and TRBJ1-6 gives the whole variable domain ETGVTQSPTHLIKTRGQQVTLRCSSQSGHNTVSWYQQALGQGPQFIFQYYREEENGRGNFPPRFSGLQFPNYSSELNVNALELDDSALYLCASSLAGGGNSPLHFGNGTRLTVT.

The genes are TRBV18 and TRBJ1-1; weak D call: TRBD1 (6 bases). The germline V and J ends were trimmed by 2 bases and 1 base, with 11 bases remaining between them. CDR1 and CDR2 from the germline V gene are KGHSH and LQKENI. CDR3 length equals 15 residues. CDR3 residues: CASSPSGTWNTEAFF. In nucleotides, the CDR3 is TGTGCCAGCTCACCATCGGGGACATGGAACACTGAAGCTTTCTTT.

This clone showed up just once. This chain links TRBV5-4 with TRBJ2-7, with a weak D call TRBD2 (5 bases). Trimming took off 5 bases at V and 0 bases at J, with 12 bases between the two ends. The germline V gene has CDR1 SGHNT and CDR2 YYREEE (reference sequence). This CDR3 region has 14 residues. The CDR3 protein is CASRDGISSYEQYF. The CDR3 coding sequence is TGTGCCAGCAGGGACGGGATAAGCTCCTACGAGCAGTACTTC. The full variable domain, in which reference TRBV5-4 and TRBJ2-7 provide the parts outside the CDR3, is ETGVTQSPTHLIKTRGQQVTLRCSSQSGHNTVSWYQQALGQGPQFIFQYYREEENGRGNFPPRFSGLQFPNYSSELNVNALELDDSALYLCASRDGISSYEQYFGPGTRLTVT.

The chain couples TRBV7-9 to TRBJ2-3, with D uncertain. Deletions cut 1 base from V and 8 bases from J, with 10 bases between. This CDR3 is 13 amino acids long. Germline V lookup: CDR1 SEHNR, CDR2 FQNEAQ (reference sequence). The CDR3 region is CASSLDGSSTQYF. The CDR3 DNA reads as TGTGCCAGCAGCTTAGATGGTTCGAGTACGCAGTATTTT.

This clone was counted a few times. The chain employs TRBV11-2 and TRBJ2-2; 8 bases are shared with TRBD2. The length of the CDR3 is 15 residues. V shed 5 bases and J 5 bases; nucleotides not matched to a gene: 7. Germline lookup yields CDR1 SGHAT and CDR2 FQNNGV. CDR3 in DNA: TGTGCCAGCAGCGATACGGGGGGGCGTACCGGGGAGCTGTTTTTT. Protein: CASSDTGGRTGELFF.

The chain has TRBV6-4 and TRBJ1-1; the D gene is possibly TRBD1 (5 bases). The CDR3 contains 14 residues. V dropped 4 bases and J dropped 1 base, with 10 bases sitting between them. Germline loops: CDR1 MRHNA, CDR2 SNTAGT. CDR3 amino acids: CASSVGGENTEAFF. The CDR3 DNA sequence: TGTGCCAGCAGTGTCGGGGGGGAGAACACTGAAGCTTTCTTT.

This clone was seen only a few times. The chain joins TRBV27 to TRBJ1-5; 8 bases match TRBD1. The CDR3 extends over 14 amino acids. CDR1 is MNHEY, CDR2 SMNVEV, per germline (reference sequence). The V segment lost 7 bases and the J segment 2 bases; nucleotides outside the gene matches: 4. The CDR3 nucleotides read TGTGCCAGCAAAGAGACAGGGGGCAATCAGCCCCAGCATTTT. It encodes CASKETGGNQPQHF.

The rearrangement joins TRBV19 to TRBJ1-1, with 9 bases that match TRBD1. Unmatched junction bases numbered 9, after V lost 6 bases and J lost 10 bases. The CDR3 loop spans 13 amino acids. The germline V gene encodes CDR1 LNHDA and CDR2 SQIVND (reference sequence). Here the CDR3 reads CASSAGQGRGAFF. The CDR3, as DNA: TGTGCCAGTAGCGCCGGACAGGGGAGGGGAGCTTTCTTT.

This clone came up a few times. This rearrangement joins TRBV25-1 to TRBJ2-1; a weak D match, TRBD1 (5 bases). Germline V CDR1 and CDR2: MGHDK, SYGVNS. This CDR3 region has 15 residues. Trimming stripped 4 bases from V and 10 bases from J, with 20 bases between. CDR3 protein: CASSGSTAGHREQFF. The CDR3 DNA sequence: TGTGCCAGCAGTGGGAGCACAGCAGGACATAGGGAGCAGTTCTTC.